This T cell receptor beta chain was sequenced in a study of identifying expanded T cells in peripheral blood. Method: immunoSEQ multiplex PCR; TCRdb's copy keeps in-frame clones and lacks some. The table includes about 91,000 clones, around nine tenths detected once. Study-wide results and caveats: Across healthy donors, higher total template counts meant significantly greater approximately two-week count variance.

J was trimmed by 4 bases and V by 4 bases; bases with no gene match: 6. CDR3 length equals 14 residues. Germline CDR1 is SGHNT and CDR2 is YYREEE (reference sequence). With regard to this clone: What it recognizes is unknown.

The rearrangement joins TRBV5-4 to TRBJ2-3; 7 nucleotides match TRBD1. The TCR originated in a person aged 18 to 75 in good health. The source material was blood. CDR3 sequence: CASSPGTASDTQYF. The CDR3 DNA reads TGTGCCAGCAGCCCCGGGACAGCTTCAGATACGCAGTATTTT.